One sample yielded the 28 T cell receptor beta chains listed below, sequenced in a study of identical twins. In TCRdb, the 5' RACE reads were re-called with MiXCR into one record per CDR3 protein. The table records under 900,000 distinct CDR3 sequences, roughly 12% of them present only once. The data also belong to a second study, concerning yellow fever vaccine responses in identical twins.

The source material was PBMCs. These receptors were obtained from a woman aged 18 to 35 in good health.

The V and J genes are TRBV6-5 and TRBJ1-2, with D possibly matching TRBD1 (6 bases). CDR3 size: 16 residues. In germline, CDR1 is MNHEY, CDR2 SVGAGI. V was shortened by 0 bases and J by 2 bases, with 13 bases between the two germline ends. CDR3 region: CASSYSTGGLNYGYTF. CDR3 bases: TGTGCCAGCAGTTACTCGACCGGGGGCCTCAACTATGGCTACACCTTC.

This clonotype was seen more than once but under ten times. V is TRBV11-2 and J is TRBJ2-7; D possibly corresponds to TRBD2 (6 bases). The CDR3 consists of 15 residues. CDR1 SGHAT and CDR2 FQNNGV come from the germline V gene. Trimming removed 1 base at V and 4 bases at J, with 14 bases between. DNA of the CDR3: TGTGCCAGCAGCTTAGGTGCCGGGGGTGGGTACGAGCAGTACTTC. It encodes CASSLGAGGGYEQYF.

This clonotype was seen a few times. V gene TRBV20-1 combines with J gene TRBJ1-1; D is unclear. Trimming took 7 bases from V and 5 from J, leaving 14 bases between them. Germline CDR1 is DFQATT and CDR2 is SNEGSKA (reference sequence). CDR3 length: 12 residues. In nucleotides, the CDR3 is TGCAGTGTCACGATGATAGGTACTGAAGCTTTCTTT. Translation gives CSVTMIGTEAFF.

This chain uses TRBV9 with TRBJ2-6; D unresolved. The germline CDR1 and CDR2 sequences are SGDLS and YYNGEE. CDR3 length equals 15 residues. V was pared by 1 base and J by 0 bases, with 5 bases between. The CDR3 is CASSVRNSGANVLTF. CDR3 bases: TGTGCCAGCAGCGTACGAAACTCTGGGGCCAACGTCCTGACTTTC. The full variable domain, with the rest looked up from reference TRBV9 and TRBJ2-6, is DSGVTQTPKHLITATGQRVTLRCSPRSGDLSVYWYQQSLDQGLQFLIQYYNGEERAKGNILERFSAQQFPDLHSELNLSSLELGDSALYFCASSVRNSGANVLTFGAGSRLTVL.

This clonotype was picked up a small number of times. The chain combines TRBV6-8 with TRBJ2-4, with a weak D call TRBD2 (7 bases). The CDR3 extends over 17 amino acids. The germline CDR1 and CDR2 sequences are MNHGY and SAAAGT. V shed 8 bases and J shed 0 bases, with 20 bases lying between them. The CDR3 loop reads CASVTGGSSIAKNIQYF. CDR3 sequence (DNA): TGTGCCAGCGTAACGGGGGGCAGCTCGATAGCCAAAAACATTCAGTACTTC.

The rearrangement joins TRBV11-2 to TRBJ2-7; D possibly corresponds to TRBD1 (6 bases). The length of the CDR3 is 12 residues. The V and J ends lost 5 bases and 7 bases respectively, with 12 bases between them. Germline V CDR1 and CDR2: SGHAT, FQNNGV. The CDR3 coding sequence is TGTGCCAGCAGCCCAGGGGCTGGGGAGCAGTACTTC. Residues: CASSPGAGEQYF.

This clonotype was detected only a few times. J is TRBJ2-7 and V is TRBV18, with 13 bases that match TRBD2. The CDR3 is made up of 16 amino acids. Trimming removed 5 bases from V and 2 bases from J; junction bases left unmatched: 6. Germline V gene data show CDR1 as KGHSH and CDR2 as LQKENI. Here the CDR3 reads CASSSGLAGNTYEQYF. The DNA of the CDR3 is TGTGCCAGCTCATCGGGACTAGCGGGAAACACCTACGAGCAGTACTTC.

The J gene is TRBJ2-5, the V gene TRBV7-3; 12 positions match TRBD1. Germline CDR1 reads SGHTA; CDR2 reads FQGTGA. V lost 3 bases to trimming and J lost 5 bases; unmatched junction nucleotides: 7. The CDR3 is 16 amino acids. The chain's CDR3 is CASSFTGTGGWETQYF. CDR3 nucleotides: TGTGCCAGCAGCTTCACCGGGACAGGGGGCTGGGAGACCCAGTACTTC.

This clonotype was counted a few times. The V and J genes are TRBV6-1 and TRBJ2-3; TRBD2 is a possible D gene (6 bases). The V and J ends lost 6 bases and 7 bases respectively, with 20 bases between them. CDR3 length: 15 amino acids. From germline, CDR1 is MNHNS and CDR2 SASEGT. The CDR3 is CASSLMGAGKNTQYF. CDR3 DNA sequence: TGTGCCAGCAGCCTAATGGGAGCGGGTAAAAATACGCAGTATTTT.

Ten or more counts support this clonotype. The CDR3 sequence: CAIRGGANTGELFF. Written as DNA, the CDR3 is TGTGCCATCAGGGGGGGAGCGAACACCGGGGAGCTGTTTTTT. The chain joins TRBV10-3 to TRBJ2-2; D perhaps matches TRBD2 (6 bases). Trimming removed 6 bases from V and 0 bases from J, with 8 bases in between. CDR1 is ENHRY, CDR2 SYGVKD, per germline. The CDR3 has 14 residues.

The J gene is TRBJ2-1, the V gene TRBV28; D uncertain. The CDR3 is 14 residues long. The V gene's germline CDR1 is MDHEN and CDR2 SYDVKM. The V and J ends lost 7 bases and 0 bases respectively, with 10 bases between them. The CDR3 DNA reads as TGTGCCAGCAAGTTGCCCGGCTCCTACAATGAGCAGTTCTTC. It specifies CASKLPGSYNEQFF.

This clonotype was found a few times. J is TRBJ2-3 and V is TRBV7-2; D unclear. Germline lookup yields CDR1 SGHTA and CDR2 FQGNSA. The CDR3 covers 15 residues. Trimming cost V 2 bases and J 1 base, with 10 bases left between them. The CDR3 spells CASSLRKVGTDTQYF. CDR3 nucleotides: TGTGCCAGCAGCTTACGAAAGGTCGGCACAGATACGCAGTATTTT.

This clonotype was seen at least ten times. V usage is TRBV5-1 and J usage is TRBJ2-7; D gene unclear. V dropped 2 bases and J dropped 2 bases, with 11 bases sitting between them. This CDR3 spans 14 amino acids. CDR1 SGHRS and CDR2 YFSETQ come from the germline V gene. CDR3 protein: CASSFLGPAYEQYF. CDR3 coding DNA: TGCGCCAGCAGCTTTTTAGGGCCCGCCTACGAGCAGTACTTC.

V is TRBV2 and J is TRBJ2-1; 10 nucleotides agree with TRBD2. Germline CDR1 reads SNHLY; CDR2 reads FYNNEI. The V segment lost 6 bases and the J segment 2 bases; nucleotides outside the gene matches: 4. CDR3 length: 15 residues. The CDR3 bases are TGTGCCAGCAGACTAGCGGGATCTACCTACAATGAGCAGTTCTTC. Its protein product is CASRLAGSTYNEQFF.

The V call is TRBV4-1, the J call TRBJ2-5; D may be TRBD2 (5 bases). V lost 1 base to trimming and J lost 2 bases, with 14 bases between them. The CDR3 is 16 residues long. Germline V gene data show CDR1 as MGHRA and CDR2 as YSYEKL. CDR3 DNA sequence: TGCGCCAGCAGCCAAGCGGGAAAGAAAACTCAAGAGACCCAGTACTTC. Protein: CASSQAGKKTQETQYF.

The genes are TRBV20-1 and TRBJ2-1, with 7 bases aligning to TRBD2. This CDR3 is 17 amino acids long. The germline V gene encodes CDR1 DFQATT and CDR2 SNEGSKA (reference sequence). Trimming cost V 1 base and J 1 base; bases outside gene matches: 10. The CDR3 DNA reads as TGCAGTGCTAGAGGTGACCGGGTGCGGGGGTCCTACAATGAGCAGTTCTTC. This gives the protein CSARGDRVRGSYNEQFF.

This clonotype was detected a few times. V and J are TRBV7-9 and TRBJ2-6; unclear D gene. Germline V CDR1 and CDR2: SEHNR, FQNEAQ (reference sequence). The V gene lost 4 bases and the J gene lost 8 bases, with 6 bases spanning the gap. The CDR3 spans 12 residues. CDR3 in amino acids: CASSSPSNVLTF. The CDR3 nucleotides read TGTGCCAGCAGCTCCCCGTCCAACGTCCTGACTTTC.

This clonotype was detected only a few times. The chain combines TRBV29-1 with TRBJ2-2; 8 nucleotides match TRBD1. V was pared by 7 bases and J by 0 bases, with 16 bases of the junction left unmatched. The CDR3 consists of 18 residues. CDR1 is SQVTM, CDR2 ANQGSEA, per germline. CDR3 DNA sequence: TGCAGCGCAAGTGGGGGAACAGGGGGAATCACGAACACCGGGGAGCTGTTTTTT. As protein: CSASGGTGGITNTGELFF.

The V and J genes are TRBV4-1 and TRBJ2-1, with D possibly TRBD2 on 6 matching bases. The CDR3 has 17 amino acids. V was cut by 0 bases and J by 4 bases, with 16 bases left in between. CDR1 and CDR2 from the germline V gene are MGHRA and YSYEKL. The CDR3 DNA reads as TGCGCCAGCAGCCAAGAAGAGGCGCTAGCGAGGTACAATGAGCAGTTCTTC. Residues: CASSQEEALARYNEQFF.

CDR3 loop: CASSLGLAVHEQFF. For the CDR3, the DNA is TGCGCCAGCAGCTTAGGACTAGCCGTACATGAGCAGTTCTTC. This chain uses TRBV5-1 with TRBJ2-1; 8 bases align to TRBD2. The CDR3 consists of 14 residues. Germline-derived CDR1 and CDR2 are SGHRS and YFSETQ. V lost 2 bases and J lost 8; bases outside the gene matches: 6.

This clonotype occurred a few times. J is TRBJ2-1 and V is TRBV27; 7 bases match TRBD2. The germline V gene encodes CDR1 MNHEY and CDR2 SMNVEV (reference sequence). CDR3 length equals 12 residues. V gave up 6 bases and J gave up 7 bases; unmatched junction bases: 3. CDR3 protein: CASRASGNEQFF. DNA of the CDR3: TGTGCCAGCAGGGCTAGCGGAAATGAGCAGTTCTTC.

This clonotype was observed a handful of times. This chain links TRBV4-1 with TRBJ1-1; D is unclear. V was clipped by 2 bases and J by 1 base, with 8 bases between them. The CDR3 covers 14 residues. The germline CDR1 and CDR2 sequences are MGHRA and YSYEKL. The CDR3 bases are TGCGCCAGCAGCCAAAATATGGAGAACACTGAAGCTTTCTTT. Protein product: CASSQNMENTEAFF.

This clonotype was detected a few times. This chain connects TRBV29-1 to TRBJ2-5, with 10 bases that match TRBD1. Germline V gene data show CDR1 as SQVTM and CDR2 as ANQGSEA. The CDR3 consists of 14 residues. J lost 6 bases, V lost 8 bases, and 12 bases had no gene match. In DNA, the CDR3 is TGCAGCTCCCGGGGGGGACAGGGGTCGAAGACCCAGTACTTC. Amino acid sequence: CSSRGGQGSKTQYF.

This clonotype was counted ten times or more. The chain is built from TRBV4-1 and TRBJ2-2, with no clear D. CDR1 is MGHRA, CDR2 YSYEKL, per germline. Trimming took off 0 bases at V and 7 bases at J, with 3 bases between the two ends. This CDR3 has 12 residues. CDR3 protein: CASSQDVGELFF. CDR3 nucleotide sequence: TGCGCCAGCAGCCAAGATGTCGGGGAGCTGTTTTTT.

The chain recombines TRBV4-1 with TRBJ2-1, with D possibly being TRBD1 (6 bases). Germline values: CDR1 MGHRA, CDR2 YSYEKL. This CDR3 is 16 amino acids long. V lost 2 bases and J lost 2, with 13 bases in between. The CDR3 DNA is TGCGCCAGCAGCCAAAACCGGGACAAAACCTACAATGAGCAGTTCTTC. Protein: CASSQNRDKTYNEQFF.

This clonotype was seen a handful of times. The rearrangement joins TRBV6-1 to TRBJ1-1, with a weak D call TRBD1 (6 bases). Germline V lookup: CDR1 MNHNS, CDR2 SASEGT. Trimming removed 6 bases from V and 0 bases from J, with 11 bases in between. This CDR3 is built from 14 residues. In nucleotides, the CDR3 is TGTGCCAGCAGGAGGACAGAGATGAACACTGAAGCTTTCTTT. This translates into CASRRTEMNTEAFF.

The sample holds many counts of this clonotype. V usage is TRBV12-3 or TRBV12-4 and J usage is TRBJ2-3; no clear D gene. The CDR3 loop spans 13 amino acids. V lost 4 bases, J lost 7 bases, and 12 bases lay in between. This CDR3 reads CASSSVDSNTQYF. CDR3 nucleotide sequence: TGTGCCAGCAGTTCAGTAGACTCGAATACGCAGTATTTT.

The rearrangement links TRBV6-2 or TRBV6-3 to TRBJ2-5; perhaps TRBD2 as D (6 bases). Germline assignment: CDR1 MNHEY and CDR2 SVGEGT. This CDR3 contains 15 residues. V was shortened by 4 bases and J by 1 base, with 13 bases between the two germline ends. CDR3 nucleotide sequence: TGTGCCAGCAGTTTCGACCGGGACTCCCAAGAGACCCAGTACTTC. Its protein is CASSFDRDSQETQYF.